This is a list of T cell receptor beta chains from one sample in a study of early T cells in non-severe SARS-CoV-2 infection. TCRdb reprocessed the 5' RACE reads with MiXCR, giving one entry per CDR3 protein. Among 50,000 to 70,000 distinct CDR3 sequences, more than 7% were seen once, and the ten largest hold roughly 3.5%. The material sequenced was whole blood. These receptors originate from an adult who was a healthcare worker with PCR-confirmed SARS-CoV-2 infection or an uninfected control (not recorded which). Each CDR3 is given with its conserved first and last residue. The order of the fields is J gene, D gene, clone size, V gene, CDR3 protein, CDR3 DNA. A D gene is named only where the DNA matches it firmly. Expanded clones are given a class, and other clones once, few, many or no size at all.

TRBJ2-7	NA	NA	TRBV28	CASSDAPANEQYF	TGTGCCAGCAGCGATGCCCCCGCCAACGAGCAGTACTTC
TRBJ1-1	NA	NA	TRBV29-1	CSAAARGEAFF	TGCAGCGCTGCCGCACGGGGGGAAGCTTTCTTT
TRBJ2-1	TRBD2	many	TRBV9	CASSVSGSSYNEQFF	TGTGCCAGCAGCGTTAGCGGGAGCTCCTACAATGAGCAGTTCTTC
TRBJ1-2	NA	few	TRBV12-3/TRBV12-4	CASSLDRFYTF	TGTGCCAGCAGTCTGGACAGATTCTACACCTTC
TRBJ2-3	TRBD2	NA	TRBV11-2	CASSLGPSGTIGDTQYF	TGTGCCAGCAGCTTAGGTCCTAGCGGGACGATCGGAGATACGCAGTATTTT
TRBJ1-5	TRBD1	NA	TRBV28	CATLHGGGRSQPQHF	TGTGCCACCCTCCATGGAGGGGGCAGGAGTCAGCCCCAGCATTTT
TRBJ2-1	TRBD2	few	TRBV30	CAWSGPGLAGANEQFF	TGTGCCTGGAGCGGTCCGGGACTAGCGGGAGCGAATGAGCAGTTCTTC
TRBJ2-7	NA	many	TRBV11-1	CASSLLGSDYRYEQYF	TGTGCCAGCAGCTTATTAGGTTCGGACTACCGCTACGAGCAGTACTTC
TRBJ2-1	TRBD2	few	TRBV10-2	CASRLSGGYNEQFF	TGCGCCAGTCGGCTTAGCGGGGGGTACAATGAGCAGTTCTTC
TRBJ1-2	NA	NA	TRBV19	CASGGGQDYGYTF	TGTGCCAGTGGAGGAGGGCAGGACTATGGCTACACCTTC
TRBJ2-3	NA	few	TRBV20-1	CSARDFTGADTQYF	TGCAGTGCTAGAGATTTTACGGGGGCAGATACGCAGTATTTT
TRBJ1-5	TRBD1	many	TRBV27	CASSKRTGGSSNQPQHF	TGTGCCAGCAGCAAACGGACAGGGGGGAGTAGCAATCAGCCCCAGCATTTT
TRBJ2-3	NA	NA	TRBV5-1	CASSLDIGSTDTQYF	TGCGCCAGCAGCTTGGATATAGGGAGCACAGATACGCAGTATTTT
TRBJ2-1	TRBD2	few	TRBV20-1	CSARDRSSGGYNEQFF	TGCAGTGCTAGAGATCGGTCTAGCGGGGGATACAATGAGCAGTTCTTC
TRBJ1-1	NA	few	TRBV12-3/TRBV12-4	CASRGEYTEAFF	TGTGCCAGCAGAGGCGAATACACTGAAGCTTTCTTT
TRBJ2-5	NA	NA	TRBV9	CASSVNSLETQYF	TGTGCCAGCAGCGTAAACAGCTTAGAGACCCAGTACTTC
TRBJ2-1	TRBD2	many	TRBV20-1	CSARQREWNEQFF	TGCAGTGCTAGACAGCGGGAGTGGAATGAGCAGTTCTTC
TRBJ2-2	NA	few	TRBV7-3	CASRLNRDAGELFF	TGTGCCAGCAGACTTAACAGGGATGCCGGGGAGCTGTTTTTT
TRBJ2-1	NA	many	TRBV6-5	CASSYDDTRLSSYNEQFF	TGTGCCAGCAGTTACGACGACACCCGACTAAGCTCCTACAATGAGCAGTTCTTC
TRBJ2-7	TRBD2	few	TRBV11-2	CASSPGIGEGYEQYF	TGTGCCAGCAGCCCGGGGATAGGGGAGGGGTACGAGCAGTACTTC
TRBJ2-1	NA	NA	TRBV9	CASTSGGELYNEQFF	TGTGCCAGCACCTCAGGGGGGGAGCTCTACAATGAGCAGTTCTTC
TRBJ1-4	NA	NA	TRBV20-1	CSARGGWNEKLFF	TGCAGTGCTAGGGGGGGATGGAACGAAAAACTGTTTTTT
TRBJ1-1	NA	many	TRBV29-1	CSVNKGGSTEAFF	TGCAGCGTTAATAAGGGGGGGTCCACTGAAGCTTTCTTT
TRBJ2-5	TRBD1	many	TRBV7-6	CASSLFPPDRGETQYF	TGTGCCAGCAGCTTATTCCCTCCCGACAGGGGAGAGACCCAGTACTTC
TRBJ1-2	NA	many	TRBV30	CAGMPSRDYGYTF	TGTGCCGGTATGCCGTCTAGGGACTATGGCTACACCTTC
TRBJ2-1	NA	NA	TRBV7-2	CASSPWTTSSYNEQFF	TGTGCCAGCAGCCCGTGGACTACCAGCTCCTACAATGAGCAGTTCTTC
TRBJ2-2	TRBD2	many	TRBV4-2	CASSQEGLAGLATGELFF	TGTGCCAGCAGCCAAGAGGGACTAGCGGGTTTGGCCACCGGGGAGCTGTTTTTT
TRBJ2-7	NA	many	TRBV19	CASSMGLSYEQYF	TGTGCCAGTAGTATGGGACTGTCATACGAGCAGTACTTC
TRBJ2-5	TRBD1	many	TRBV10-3	CAISDFQGAETQYF	TGTGCCATCAGTGATTTCCAGGGGGCAGAGACCCAGTACTTC
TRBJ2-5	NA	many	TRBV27	CASRASADQYF	TGTGCCAGCAGGGCCTCCGCAGACCAGTACTTC
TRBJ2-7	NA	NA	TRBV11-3	CASSHELGDLSYEQYF	TGTGCCAGCAGCCATGAACTGGGGGACCTCTCCTACGAGCAGTACTTC
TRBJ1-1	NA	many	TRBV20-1	CSARRQNTEAFF	TGCAGTGCTAGACGGCAGAACACTGAAGCTTTCTTT
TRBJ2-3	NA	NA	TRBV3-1	CASSQVNAADTQYF	TGTGCCAGCAGCCAAGTCAATGCGGCGGATACGCAGTATTTT
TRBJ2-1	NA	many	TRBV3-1	CASSLRAPTETSYNEQFF	TGTGCCAGCAGCTTAAGGGCGCCGACTGAAACCTCCTACAATGAGCAGTTCTTC
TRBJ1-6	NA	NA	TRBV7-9	CASTIGGGNSPLHF	TGTGCCAGCACCATAGGGGGGGGTAATTCACCCCTCCACTTT
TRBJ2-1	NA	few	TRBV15	CATSSRVGDEQFF	TGTGCCACCAGCAGCCGCGTCGGAGATGAGCAGTTCTTC
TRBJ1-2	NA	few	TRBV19	CASSPYSGEGYTF	TGTGCCAGTTCTCCCTACTCCGGCGAAGGCTACACCTTC
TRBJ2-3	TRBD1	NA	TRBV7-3	CASSSRTGSTDTQYF	TGTGCCAGCAGCTCAAGGACAGGGAGCACAGATACGCAGTATTTT
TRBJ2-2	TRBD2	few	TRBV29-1	CRPQLAVYTGELFF	TGCAGGCCTCAACTAGCGGTGTACACCGGGGAGCTGTTTTTT
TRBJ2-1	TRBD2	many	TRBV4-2	CASSQDSTSGSYNEQFF	TGTGCCAGCAGCCAAGATTCGACTAGCGGGAGTTACAATGAGCAGTTCTTC
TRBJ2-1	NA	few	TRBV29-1	CSVEGRANEQFF	TGCAGCGTTGAGGGCAGGGCGAATGAGCAGTTCTTC
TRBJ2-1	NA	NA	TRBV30	CAWSAGILRNEQFF	TGTGCCTGGAGTGCGGGAATTCTTCGTAATGAGCAGTTCTTC